One sample yielded the 5 T cell receptor beta chains listed below, sequenced in a study of blood T cell repertoires in COVID-19. Profiled with immunoSEQ multiplex PCR; TCRdb holds only in-frame clones, not every one. The sample shows approximately 130,000 clones, approximately 83% of them seen only once. The source material was peripheral blood. The receptors were gathered from a woman between 45 and 65 years old who had recovered from COVID-19.

The V and J genes are TRBV6-5 and TRBJ1-2; D is perhaps TRBD1 (6 bases). The V end was cut by 6 bases, the J end by 3 bases, with 11 bases between. Per germline, CDR1 MNHEY and CDR2 SVGAGI. CDR3 length: 13 amino acids. CDR3 region: CASRAGAYYGYTF. Here the CDR3 DNA reads TGTGCCAGCAGAGCAGGGGCCTACTATGGCTACACCTTC.

This chain connects TRBV6-5 to TRBJ2-7, with 12 bases aligning to TRBD2. The CDR3 is made up of 16 amino acids. Germline lookup yields CDR1 MNHEY and CDR2 SVGAGI. J was trimmed by 3 bases and V by 3 bases; bases with no gene match: 6. CDR3 amino acids: CASSYSSGRAYYEQYF. In nucleotides, the CDR3 is TGTGCCAGCAGTTATTCTAGCGGGAGGGCCTACTACGAGCAGTACTTC.

This clone was found once. V is TRBV5-1 and J is TRBJ2-3, with 9 bases lining up with TRBD2. CDR1 SGHRS and CDR2 YFSETQ come from the germline V gene. The CDR3 contains 15 residues. V lost 0 bases, J lost 4 bases, and 3 bases stayed unmatched. The CDR3 sequence: CASSLGGGGADTQYF. The CDR3 DNA reads TGCGCCAGCAGCTTGGGAGGCGGGGGGGCAGATACGCAGTATTTT.

The chain employs TRBV7-9 and TRBJ2-1; the match to TRBD2 covers 11 bases. Germline V gene data show CDR1 as SEHNR and CDR2 as FQNEAQ (reference sequence). V shed 6 bases and J 1 base; nucleotides not matched to a gene: 5. This CDR3 spans 16 amino acids. The CDR3 spells CASRSTSGSSYNEQFF. The DNA for the CDR3 is TGTGCCAGCAGAAGTACTAGCGGGAGTTCCTACAATGAGCAGTTCTTC.

The J gene is TRBJ2-2, the V gene TRBV6-6; 9 bases match TRBD1. The germline V gene encodes CDR1 MNHNY and CDR2 SVGAGI (reference sequence). The junction had 10 bases not matched to a gene; V was cut back by 5 bases and J by 6 bases. The CDR3 has 16 residues. The CDR3 sequence: CASSKSGTGRSGELFF. CDR3 sequence (DNA): TGTGCCAGCAGTAAATCCGGGACAGGGAGGTCCGGGGAGCTGTTTTTT.